Sequencing of this T cell receptor beta chain was carried out in a study of T cells after posttransplantation cyclophosphamide. Whole-study findings and limits: TRB clonality was highly associated with recipient CMV seropositivity and reactivation. Donor CD8+ memory clones often dominated recipient blood repertoires at later times.

Assay used: immunoSEQ multiplex PCR; TCRdb lists only in-frame clones, some missing. The data contain about 32,000 clones, 91% of them singletons. A note on this clone: What it binds is not known.

The naive gate required viable CD3+CD4+ or CD3+CD8+ cells with CCR7+CD45RA+CD45RO-CD95-CD27+CD28+ phenotype. Material for sequencing was naive CD4+ T cells sorted from blood. The TCR originated in a man aged 25-45 years in good health and a related stem cell transplant donor.

The CDR3 nucleotides read TGTGCCAGCAGCGACAGGAGTGATACGCAGTATTTT. This codes for CASSDRSDTQYF. The chain recombines TRBV13 with TRBJ2-3, with D possibly TRBD1 on 6 matching bases. The CDR3 contains 12 residues. Germline V gene lookup returns CDR1 PRHDT and CDR2 FYEKMQ (reference sequence). Trimming cost V 5 bases and J 6 bases, with 9 bases left between them.